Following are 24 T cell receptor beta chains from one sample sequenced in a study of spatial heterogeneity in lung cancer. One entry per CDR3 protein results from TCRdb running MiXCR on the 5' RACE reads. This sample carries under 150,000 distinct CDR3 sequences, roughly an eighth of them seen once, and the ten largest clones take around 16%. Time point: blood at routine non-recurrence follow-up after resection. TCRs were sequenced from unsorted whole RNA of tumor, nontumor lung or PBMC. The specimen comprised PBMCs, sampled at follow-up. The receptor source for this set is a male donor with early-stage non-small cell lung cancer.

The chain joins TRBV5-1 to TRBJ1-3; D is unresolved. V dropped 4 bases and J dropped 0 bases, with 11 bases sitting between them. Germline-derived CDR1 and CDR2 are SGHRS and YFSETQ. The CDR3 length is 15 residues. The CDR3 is CASSAFTDSGNTIYF. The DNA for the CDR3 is TGCGCCAGCAGCGCCTTTACAGACTCTGGAAACACCATATATTTT.

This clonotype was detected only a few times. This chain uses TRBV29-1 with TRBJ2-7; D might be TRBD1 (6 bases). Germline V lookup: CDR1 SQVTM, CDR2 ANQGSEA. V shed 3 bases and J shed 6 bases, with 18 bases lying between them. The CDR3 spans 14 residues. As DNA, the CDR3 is TGCAGCGTTGAGGGGACACCGGACGGAGGCGAGCAGTACTTC. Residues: CSVEGTPDGGEQYF.

As DNA, the CDR3 is TGTGCCTGGAGTGAGCTCGGTCATGATACGCAGTATTTT. Translation gives CAWSELGHDTQYF. The genes are TRBV30 and TRBJ2-3; D is unresolved. Trimming took off 1 base at V and 6 bases at J, with 11 bases between the two ends. This CDR3 contains 13 residues. Germline loops: CDR1 GTSNPN, CDR2 SVGIG (reference sequence).

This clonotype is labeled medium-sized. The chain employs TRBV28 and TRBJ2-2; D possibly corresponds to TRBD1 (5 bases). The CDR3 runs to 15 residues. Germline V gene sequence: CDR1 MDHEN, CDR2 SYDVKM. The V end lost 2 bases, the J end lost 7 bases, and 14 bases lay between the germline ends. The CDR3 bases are TGTGCCAGCAGTTTAGCGGATAGGGGTGACGGGGAGCTGTTTTTT. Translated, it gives CASSLADRGDGELFF.

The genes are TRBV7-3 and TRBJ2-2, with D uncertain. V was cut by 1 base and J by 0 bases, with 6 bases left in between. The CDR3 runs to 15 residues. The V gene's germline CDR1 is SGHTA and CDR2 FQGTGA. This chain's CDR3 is CASSLNVANTGELFF. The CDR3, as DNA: TGTGCCAGCAGCTTAAACGTAGCGAACACCGGGGAGCTGTTTTTT.

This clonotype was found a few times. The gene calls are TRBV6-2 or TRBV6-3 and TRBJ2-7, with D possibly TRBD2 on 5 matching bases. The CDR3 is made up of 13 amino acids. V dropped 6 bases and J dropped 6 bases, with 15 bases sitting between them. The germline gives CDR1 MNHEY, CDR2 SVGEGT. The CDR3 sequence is CASRSTPAGEQYF. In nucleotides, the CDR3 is TGTGCCAGCAGGTCGACCCCGGCGGGCGAGCAGTACTTC.

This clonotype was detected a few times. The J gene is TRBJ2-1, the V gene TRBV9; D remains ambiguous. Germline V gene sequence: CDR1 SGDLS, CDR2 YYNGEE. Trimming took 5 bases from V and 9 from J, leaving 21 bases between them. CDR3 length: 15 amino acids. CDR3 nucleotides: TGTGCCAGCAGTACGCAACCTATGGCTAGTAGTGAGCAGTTCTTC. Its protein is CASSTQPMASSEQFF.

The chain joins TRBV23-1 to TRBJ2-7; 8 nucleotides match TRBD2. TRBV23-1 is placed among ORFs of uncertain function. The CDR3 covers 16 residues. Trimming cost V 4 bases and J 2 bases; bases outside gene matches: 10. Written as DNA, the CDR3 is TGCGCCAGCAGTCTGATAGCGGGGCGCAAAACCTACGAGCAGTACTTC. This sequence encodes CASSLIAGRKTYEQYF.

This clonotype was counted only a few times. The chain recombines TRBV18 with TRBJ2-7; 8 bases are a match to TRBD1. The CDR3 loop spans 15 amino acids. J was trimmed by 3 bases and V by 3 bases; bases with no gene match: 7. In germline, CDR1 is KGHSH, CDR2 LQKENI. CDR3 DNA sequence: TGTGCCAGCTCACCTGGACAGGGAGGATTCTACGAGCAGTACTTC. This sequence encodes CASSPGQGGFYEQYF.

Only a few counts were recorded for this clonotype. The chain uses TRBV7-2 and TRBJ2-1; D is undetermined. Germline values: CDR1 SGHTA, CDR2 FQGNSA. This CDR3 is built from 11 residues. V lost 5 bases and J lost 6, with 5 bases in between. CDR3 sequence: CASSILNEQFF. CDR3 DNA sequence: TGTGCCAGCAGCATACTCAATGAGCAGTTCTTC.

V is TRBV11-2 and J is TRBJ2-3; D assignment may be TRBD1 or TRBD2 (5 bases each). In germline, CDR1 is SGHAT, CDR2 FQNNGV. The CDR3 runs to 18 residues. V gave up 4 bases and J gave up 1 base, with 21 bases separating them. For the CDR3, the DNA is TGTGCCAGCAGCTCCGGGACGGAAGGTCGAACGGGCACAGATACGCAGTATTTT. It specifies CASSSGTEGRTGTDTQYF.

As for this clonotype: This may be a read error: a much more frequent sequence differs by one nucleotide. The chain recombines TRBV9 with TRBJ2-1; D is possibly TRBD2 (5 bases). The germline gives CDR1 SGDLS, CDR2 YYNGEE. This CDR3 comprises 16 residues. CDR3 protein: CASSEGLSSSYKEQFF. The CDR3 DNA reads TGTGCCAGCAGCGAAGGCCTCTCTAGCTCCTACAAAGAGCAGTTCTTC. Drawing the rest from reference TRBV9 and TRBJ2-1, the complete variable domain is DSGVTQTPKHLITATGQRVTLRCSPRSGDLSVYWYQQSLDQGLQFLIQYYNGEERAKGNILERFSAQQFPDLHSELNLSSLELGDSALYFCASSEGLSSSYKEQFFGPGTRLTVL.

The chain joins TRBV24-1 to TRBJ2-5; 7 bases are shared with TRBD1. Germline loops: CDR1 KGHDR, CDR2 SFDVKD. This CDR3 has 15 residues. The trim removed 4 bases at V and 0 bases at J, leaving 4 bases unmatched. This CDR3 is CATSDAGTDQETQYF. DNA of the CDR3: TGTGCCACCAGTGACGCCGGGACAGACCAAGAGACCCAGTACTTC.

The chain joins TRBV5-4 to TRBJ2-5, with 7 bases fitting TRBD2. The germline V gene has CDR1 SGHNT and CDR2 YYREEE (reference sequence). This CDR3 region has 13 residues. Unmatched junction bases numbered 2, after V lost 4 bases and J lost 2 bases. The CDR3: CASSLAVQETQYF. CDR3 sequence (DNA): TGTGCCAGCAGCCTAGCGGTTCAAGAGACCCAGTACTTC.

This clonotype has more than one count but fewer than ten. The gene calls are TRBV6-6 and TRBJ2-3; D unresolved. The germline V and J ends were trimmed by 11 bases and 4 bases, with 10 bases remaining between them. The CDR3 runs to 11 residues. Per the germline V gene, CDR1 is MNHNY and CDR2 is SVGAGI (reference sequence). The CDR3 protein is CAVTRADTQYF. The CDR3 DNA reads TGTGCCGTCACAAGGGCAGATACGCAGTATTTT.

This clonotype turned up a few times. The CDR3 region is CATQRTNPYEQYF. In nucleotides, the CDR3 is TGTGCCACACAAAGGACTAATCCCTACGAGCAGTACTTC. This chain connects TRBV2 to TRBJ2-7, with D possibly TRBD2 on 6 matching bases. Deletions cut 10 bases from V and 2 bases from J, with 15 bases between. Germline V lookup: CDR1 SNHLY, CDR2 FYNNEI. The CDR3 length is 13 residues. The full variable domain, its missing parts supplied by reference TRBV2 and TRBJ2-7, is EPEVTQTPSHQVTQMGQEVILRCVPISNHLYFYWYRQILGQKVEFLVSFYNNEISEKSEIFDDQFSVERPDGSNFTLKIRSTKLEDSAMYFCATQRTNPYEQYFGPGTRLTVT.

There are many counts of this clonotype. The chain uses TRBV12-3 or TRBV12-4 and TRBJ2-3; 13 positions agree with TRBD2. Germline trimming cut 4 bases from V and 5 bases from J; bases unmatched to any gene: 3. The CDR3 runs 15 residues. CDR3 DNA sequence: TGTGCCAGCAGTTCCTGGACTAGCGGGGGAGATACGCAGTATTTT. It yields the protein CASSSWTSGGDTQYF.

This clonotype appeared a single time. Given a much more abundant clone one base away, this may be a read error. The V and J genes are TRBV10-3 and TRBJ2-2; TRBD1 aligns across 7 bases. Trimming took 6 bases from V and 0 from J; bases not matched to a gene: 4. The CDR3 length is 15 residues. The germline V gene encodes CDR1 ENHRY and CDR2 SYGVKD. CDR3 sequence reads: CAIRTGVSNTGELFF. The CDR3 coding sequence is TGTGCCATCAGAACAGGGGTCTCGAACACCGGGGAGCTGTTTTTT.

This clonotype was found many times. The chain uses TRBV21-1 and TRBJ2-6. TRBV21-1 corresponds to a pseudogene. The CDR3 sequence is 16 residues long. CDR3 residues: CASSNARGSGANVLTF. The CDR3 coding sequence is TGTGCCAGCAGCAACGCAAGGGGCTCTGGGGCCAACGTCCTGACTTTC.

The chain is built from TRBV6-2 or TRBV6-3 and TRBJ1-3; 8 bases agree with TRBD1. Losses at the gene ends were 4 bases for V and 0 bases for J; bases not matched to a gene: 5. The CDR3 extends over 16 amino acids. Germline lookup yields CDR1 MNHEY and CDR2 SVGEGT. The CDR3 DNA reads TGTGCCAGCAGTTCGGGACAGGTTGACTCTGGAAACACCATATATTTT. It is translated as CASSSGQVDSGNTIYF.

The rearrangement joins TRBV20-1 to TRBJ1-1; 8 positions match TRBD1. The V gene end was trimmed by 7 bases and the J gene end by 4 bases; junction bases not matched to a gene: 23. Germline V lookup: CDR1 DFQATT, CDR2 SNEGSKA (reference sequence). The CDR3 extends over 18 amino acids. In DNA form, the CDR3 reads TGCAGTGGCCAACCCTCTGTCCTCCTCAGGGGGCAAGGCACTGAAGCTTTCTTT. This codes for CSGQPSVLLRGQGTEAFF.

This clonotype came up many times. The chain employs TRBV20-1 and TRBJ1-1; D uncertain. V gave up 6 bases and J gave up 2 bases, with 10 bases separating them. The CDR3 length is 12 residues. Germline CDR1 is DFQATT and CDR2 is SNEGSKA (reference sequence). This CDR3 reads CSALLPNTEAFF. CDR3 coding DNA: TGCAGTGCATTACTCCCTAACACTGAAGCTTTCTTT.

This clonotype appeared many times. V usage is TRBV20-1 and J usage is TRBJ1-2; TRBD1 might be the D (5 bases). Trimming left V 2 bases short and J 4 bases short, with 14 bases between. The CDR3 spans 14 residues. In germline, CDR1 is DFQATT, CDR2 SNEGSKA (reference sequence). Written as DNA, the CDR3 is TGCAGTGCTAGACGACAGTCACTAAGCTATGGCTACACCTTC. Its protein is CSARRQSLSYGYTF.

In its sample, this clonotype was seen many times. The DNA of the CDR3 is TGCGCCAGCAGCCTAGGACTAGCGGGGGAGAAAGATACGCAGTATTTT. Protein sequence: CASSLGLAGEKDTQYF. The chain uses TRBV4-3 and TRBJ2-3, with 13 bases that match TRBD2. V was pared by 4 bases and J by 5 bases, with 6 bases of the junction left unmatched. The CDR3 sequence is 16 residues long. Germline V lookup: CDR1 LGHNA, CDR2 YSLEER.